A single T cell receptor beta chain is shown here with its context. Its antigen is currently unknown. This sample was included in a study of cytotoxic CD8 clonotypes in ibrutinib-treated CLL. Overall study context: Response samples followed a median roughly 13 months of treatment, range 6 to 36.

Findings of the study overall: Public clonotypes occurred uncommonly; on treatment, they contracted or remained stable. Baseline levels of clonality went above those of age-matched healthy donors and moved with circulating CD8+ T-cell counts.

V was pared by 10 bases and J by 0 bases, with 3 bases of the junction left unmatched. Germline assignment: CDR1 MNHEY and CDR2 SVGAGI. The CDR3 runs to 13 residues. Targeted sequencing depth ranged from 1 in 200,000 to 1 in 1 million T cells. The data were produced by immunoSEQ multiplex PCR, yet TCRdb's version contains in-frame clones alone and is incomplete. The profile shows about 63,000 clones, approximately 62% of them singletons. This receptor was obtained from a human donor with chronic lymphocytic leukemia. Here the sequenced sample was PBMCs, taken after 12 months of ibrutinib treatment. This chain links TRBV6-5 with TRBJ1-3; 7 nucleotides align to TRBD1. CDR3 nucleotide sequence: TGTGCCATCAGGGACAGCTCTGGAAACACCATATATTTT. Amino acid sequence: CAIRDSSGNTIYF.